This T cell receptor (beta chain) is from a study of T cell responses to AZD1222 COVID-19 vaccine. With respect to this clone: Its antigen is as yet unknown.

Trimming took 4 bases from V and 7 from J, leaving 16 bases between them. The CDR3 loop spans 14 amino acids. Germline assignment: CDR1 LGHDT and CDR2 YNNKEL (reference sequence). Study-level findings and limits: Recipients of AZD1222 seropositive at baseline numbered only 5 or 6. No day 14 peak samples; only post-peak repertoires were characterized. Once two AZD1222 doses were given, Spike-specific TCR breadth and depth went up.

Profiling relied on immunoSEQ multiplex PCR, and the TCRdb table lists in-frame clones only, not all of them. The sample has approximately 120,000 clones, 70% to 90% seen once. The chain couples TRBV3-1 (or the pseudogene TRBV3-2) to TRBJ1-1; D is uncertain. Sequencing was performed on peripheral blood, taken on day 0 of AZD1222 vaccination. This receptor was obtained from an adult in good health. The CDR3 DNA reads TGTGCCAGCAGCCCGCCTACCCCGGCCGGTGAAGCTTTCTTT. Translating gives CASSPPTPAGEAFF.